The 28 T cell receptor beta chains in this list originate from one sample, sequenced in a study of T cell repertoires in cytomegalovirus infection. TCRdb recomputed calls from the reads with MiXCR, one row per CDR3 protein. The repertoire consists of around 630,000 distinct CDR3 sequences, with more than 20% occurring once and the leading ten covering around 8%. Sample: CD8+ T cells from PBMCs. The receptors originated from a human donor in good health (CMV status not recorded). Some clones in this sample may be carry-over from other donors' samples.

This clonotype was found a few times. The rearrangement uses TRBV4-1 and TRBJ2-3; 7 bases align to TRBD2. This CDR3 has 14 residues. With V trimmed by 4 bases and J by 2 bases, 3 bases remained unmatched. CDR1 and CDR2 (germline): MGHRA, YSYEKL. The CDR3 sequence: CASSREGLTDTQYF. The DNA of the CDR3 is TGCGCCAGCAGCCGGGAGGGCCTCACAGATACGCAGTATTTT.

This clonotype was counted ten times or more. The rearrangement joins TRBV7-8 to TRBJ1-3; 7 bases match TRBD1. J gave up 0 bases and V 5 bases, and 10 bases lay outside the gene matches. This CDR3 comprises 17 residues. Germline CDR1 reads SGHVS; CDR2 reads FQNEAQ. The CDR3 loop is CASSQGRGLFSGNTIYF. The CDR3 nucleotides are TGTGCCAGCAGCCAAGGGAGGGGGCTATTCTCTGGAAACACCATATATTTT.

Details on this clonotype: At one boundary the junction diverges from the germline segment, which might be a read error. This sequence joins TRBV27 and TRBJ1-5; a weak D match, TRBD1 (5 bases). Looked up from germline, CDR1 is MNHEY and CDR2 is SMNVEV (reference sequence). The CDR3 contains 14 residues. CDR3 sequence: CASSLGGSKQPQHF. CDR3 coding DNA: TGTGCCAGCAGTTTAGGGGGGAGCAAACAGCCCCAGCATTTT.

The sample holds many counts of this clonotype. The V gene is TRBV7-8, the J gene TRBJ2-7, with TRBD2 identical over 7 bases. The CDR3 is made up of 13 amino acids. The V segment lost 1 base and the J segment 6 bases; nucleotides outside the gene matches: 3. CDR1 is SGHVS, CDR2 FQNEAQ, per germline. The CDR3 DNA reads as TGTGCCAGCAGCTTAGGCGGGGGTTTCGAGCAGTACGTC. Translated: CASSLGGGFEQYV.

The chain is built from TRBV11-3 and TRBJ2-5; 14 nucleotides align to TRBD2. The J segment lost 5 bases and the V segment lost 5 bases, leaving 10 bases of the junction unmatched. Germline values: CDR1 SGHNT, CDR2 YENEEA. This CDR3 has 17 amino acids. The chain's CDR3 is CASSPQTSGGAQETQYF. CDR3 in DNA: TGTGCCAGCAGCCCCCAGACTAGCGGGGGGGCCCAGGAGACCCAGTACTTC.

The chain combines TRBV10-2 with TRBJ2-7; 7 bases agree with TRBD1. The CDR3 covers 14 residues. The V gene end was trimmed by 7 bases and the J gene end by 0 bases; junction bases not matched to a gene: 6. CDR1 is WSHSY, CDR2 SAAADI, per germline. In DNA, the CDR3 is TGCGCCAGCACCGAGGGACAGTTCTCCTACGAGCAGTACGTC. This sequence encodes CASTEGQFSYEQYV.

The CDR3 region is CASGKTGTSLDEQFF. DNA of the CDR3: TGTGCCAGCGGGAAAACCGGGACTAGCTTGGATGAGCAGTTCTTC. The chain employs TRBV6-1 and TRBJ2-1, with 9 positions matching TRBD2. The CDR3 runs 15 residues. V was pared by 8 bases and J by 8 bases, with 13 bases of the junction left unmatched. CDR1 is MNHNS and CDR2 is SASEGT in the germline V gene.

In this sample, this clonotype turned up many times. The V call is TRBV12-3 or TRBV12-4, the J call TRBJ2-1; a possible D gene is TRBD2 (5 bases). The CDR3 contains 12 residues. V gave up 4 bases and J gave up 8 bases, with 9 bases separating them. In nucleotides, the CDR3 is TGTGCCAGCAGTTCCGGGGTTGATGAGCAGTTCTTC. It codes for CASSSGVDEQFF.

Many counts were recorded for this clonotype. DNA of the CDR3: TGCAGTGCTGACGGGGGAGATCCTGAAGCTTTCTTT. Protein product: CSADGGDPEAFF. The rearrangement uses TRBV20-1 and TRBJ1-1, with a possible D match to TRBD1 (5 bases). The germline V gene encodes CDR1 DFQATT and CDR2 SNEGSKA (reference sequence). The CDR3 totals 12 residues. V was pared by 5 bases and J by 6 bases, with 13 bases between.

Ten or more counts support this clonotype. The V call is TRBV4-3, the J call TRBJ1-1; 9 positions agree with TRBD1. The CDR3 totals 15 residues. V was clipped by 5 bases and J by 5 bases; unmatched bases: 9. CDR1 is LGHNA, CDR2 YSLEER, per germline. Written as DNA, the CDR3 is TGCGCCAGCAGCACCCGGACAGGGGATAGGACTGAAGCTTTCTTT. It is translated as CASSTRTGDRTEAFF.

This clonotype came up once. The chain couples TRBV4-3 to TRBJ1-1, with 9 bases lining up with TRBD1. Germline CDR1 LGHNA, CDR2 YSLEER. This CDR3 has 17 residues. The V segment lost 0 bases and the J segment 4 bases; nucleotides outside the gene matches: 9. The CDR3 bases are TGCGCCAGCAGCCAAGATATGTGGACAGGGGAGGGCACTGAAGCTTTCTTT. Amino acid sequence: CASSQDMWTGEGTEAFF.

The CDR3 loop reads CVSMEGAGTEAFF. The CDR3 DNA reads as TGTGTCAGTATGGAGGGGGCCGGCACTGAAGCTTTCTTT. V usage is TRBV27 and J usage is TRBJ1-1; 7 bases match TRBD1. CDR1 and CDR2 (germline): MNHEY, SMNVEV (reference sequence). The CDR3 extends over 13 amino acids.

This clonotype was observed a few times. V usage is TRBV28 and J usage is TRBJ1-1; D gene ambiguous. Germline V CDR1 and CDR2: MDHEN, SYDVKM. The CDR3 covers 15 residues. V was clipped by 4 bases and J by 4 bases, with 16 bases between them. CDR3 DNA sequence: TGTGCCAGCAGTTCGGACCGCCCCGCCGGCACTGAAGCTTTCTTT. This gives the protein CASSSDRPAGTEAFF.

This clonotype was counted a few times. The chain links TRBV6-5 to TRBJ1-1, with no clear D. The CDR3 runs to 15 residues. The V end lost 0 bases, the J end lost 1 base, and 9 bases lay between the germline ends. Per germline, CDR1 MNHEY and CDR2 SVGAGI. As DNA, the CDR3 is TGTGCCAGCAGTTACTCGAAACAGCCGAACACTGAAGCTTTCTTT. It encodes CASSYSKQPNTEAFF.

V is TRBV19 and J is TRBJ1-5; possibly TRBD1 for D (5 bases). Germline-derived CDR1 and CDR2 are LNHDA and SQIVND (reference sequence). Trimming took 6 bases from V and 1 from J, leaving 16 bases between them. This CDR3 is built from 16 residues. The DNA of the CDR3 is TGTGCCAGTAGAGACAGTCCCACCGGGAGCAATCAGCCCCAGCATTTT. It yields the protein CASRDSPTGSNQPQHF.

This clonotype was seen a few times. In nucleotides, the CDR3 is TGTGCCAGCAGTGAGGGGGGGTTGAACACTGAAGCTTTCTTT. Protein sequence: CASSEGGLNTEAFF. The chain carries TRBV2 and TRBJ1-1; maybe TRBD1 (5 bases). Germline values: CDR1 SNHLY, CDR2 FYNNEI. The CDR3 covers 14 residues. Between the trimmed V and J ends, which lost 3 bases and 0 bases, there was a span of 8 bases.

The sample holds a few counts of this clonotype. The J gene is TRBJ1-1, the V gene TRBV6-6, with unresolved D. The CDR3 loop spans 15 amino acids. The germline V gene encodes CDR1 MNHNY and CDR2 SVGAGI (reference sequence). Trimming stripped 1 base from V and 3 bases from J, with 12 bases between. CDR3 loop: CASSYLDLRDTEAFF. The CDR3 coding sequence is TGTGCCAGCAGTTACTTGGACCTCCGGGACACTGAAGCTTTCTTT.

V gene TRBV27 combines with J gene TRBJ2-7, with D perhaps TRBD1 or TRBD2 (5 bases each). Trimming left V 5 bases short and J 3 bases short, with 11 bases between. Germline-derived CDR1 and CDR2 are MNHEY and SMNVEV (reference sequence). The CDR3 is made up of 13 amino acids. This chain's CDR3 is CASSRDGLYEQYF. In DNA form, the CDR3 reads TGTGCCAGCAGTCGGGACGGACTCTACGAGCAGTACTTC.

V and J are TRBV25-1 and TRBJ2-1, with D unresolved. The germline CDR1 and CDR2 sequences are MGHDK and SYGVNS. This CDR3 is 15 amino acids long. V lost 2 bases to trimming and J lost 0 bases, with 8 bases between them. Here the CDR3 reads CASSERKSSYNEQFF. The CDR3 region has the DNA TGTGCCAGCAGTGAACGAAAAAGCTCCTACAATGAGCAGTTCTTC.

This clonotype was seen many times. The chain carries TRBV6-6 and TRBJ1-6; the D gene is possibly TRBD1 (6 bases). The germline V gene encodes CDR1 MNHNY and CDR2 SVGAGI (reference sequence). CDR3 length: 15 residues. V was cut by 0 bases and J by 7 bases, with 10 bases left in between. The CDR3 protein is CASSYSPGVNSPLHF. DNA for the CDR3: TGTGCCAGCAGTTACTCGCCAGGGGTAAATTCACCCCTCCACTTT.

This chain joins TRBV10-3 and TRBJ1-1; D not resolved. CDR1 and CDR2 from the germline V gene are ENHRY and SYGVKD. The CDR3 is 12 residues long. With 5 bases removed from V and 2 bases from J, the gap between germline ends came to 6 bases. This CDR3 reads CAISTANTEAFF. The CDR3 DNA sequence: TGTGCCATCAGTACCGCAAACACTGAAGCTTTCTTT.

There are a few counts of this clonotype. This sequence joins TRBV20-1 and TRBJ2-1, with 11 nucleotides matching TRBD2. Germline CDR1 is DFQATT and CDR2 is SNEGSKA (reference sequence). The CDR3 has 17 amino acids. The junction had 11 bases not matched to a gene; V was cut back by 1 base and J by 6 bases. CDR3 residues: CSARVYPGLAVFNEQFF. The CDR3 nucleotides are TGCAGTGCTAGAGTCTATCCGGGACTAGCGGTCTTCAATGAGCAGTTCTTC.

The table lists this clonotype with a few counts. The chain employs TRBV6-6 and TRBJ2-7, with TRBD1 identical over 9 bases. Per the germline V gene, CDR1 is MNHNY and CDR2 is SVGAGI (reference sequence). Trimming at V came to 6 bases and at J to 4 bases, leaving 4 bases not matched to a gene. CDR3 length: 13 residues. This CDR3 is CASRGDREYEQYV. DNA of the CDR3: TGTGCCAGCAGGGGGGACAGGGAGTACGAGCAGTACGTC.

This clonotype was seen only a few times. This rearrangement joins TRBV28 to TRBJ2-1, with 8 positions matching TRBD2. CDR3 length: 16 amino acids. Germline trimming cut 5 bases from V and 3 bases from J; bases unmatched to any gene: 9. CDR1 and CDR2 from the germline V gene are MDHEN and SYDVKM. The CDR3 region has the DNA TGTGCCAGCAGTCCCGACGGGGGGGCGCGCTACAATGAGCAGTTCTTC. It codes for CASSPDGGARYNEQFF.

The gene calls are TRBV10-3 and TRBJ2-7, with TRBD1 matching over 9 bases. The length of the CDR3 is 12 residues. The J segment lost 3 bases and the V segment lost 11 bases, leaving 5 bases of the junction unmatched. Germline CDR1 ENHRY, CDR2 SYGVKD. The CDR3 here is CAHGQGNYEQYF. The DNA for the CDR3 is TGTGCCCACGGACAGGGGAACTACGAGCAGTACTTC.

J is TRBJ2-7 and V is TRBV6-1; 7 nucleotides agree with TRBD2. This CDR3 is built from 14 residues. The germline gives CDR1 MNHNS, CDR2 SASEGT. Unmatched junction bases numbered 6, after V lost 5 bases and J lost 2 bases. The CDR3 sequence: CASSLRGGAYEQYV. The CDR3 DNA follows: TGTGCCAGCAGTTTGCGTGGGGGGGCCTACGAGCAGTACGTC.

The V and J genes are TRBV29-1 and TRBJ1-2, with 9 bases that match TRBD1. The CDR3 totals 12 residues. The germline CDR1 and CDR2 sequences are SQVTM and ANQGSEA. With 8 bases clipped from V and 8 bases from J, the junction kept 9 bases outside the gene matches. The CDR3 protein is CSLEDRGFGYTF. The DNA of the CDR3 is TGCAGCCTGGAAGACAGGGGGTTCGGCTACACCTTC.

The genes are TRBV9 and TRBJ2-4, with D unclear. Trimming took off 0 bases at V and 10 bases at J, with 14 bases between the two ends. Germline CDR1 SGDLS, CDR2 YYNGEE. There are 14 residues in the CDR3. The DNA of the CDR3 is TGTGCCAGCAGCGTAGCTGGTACGGAGAAAATTCAGTACTTC. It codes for CASSVAGTEKIQYF.